The sequence of this TCR beta chain was determined in a study of blood T cell repertoires in COVID-19. Study details: The study drew acute and convalescent COVID-19 samples from the United States, Italy and Spain.

The CDR3 sequence is 18 residues long. Germline V gene data show CDR1 as SGDLS and CDR2 as YYNGEE. The V and J ends lost 0 bases and 4 bases respectively, with 20 bases between them. In the study's own analysis: Estimation of nucleated cell counts was performed using reference gene primer amplification. The repertoire was sequenced with immunoSEQ multiplex PCR; TCRdb's copy has only in-frame clones and lacks some. V and J calls and clone size come straight from that table; D and trimming were deduced from the DNA. The data show roughly 180,000 clones, about 88% seen once. J is TRBJ1-3 and V is TRBV9; D may be TRBD1 (6 bases). The sample comprised peripheral blood. This TCR was sampled from a man in his 70s with active or convalescent COVID-19. The CDR3 DNA is TGTGCCAGCAGCGTAGAAGGGGGAAGGGACCCAAAAGGAAACACCATATATTTT. Translated: CASSVEGGRDPKGNTIYF. Filled out from reference TRBV9 and TRBJ1-3, the complete variable domain reads DSGVTQTPKHLITATGQRVTLRCSPRSGDLSVYWYQQSLDQGLQFLIQYYNGEERAKGNILERFSAQQFPDLHSELNLSSLELGDSALYFCASSVEGGRDPKGNTIYFGEGSWLTVV.